This T cell receptor beta chain came from a study of blood T cell repertoires in COVID-19 (dated by TCRdb to the early 2020s). Looking at the study overall: Samples covering the acute and convalescent phases of COVID-19 were provided by collaborators in the United States, Italy and Spain. Where HLA class I and class II types were available, the types were taken from metadata supplied by the sample provider, not from assay-based typing. Samples were obtained from the ongoing ImmuneRACE study (first 160 participants) and from roughly 1,300 subjects provided by 6 global collaborators. A de-identified subject ID, COVID-19 status, age in years and sex were almost always included in the sample metadata. Deeply sampled blood TCRbeta repertoires from subjects exposed to, actively infected with, or recovered from COVID-19 were included in the dataset. The repertoires were made available in a free public database intended to serve as a resource for research on the immune response to SARS-CoV-2. The material from the prospective study consisted of cDNA or gDNA derived from T cells, B-cell-depleted T cells, or PBMCs.

CDR3 length: 12 amino acids, cysteine to phenylalanine. CDR3 DNA is the only sequence kept; it has 36 bases, read in frame from the first base. From the germline V gene (reference sequence), CDR1 is LNHDA and CDR2 is SQIVND. The junction carries 6 bases between V and J, which are trimmed by 6 bases and 1 base respectively. TCRbeta CDR3 regions were amplified from genomic DNA by means of the immunoSEQ Assay, a bias-controlled multiplex PCR. In the authors' own workflow: The number of nucleated cells in each sample was estimated by amplification of reference gene primers within the assay. To quantify the absolute abundance of each unique TCRbeta CDR3 rearrangement, sequence reads were collapsed and filtered. For each sample, productive Simpson clonality was calculated by taking the square root of Simpson's diversity index across productive rearrangements. Not all clones reach the TCRdb copy of this immuneACCESS table, which keeps in-frame sequences only. Checked studies attribute under half of the gap to unresolved V genes and leave the rest unexplained. V and J calls and clone size are those listed in that table; D and trimming were worked out from the DNA. The sample data list approximately 50,000 clones, and less than 95% of these were observed just once. The ten largest clones capture roughly 6.2% of the sample.

The study at large found these results: Clinical and demographic metadata were provided uncurated, with the amount varying by source and participant.

Collaborating institutions collected whole blood in K2EDTA tubes following their own protocols. Collaborator samples were shipped for TCRbeta analysis as frozen whole blood, isolated PBMCs, or DNA extracted from either sample type. Note on this clone: It lacks a known antigen. Base quality data are lacking; no much larger clone is found one base away.

Source material: peripheral blood. The sequence links TRBV19 to TRBJ1-1; TRBD1 is a possible D gene, resting on 5 matching bases. This receptor was obtained from a man in his forties with acute or convalescent COVID-19. The nucleotide sequence is given as TGTGCCAGTAGGGGGGGGAACACTGAAGCTTTCTTT. Its product reads: CASRGGNTEAFF.